Shown below are 27 T cell receptor beta chains from a single sample sequenced in a study of blood T cells in healthy people across ages. Through a sample-barcoded 5' primer and a J-beta primer mix, a second PCR was run for about 7 to 12 cycles. TCRdb redid the calling of the 5' RACE reads with MiXCR, one entry per CDR3 protein. Of fewer than 1,000,000 distinct CDR3 sequences listed, under 45% are singletons. The sequenced material came from blood. Every receptor here comes from a man between 60 and 70 years old in good health.

This clonotype appeared a few times. The chain couples TRBV3-1 to TRBJ2-1; D is unresolved. Germline CDR1 reads LGHDT; CDR2 reads YNNKEL (reference sequence). This CDR3 contains 15 residues. V was shortened by 4 bases and J by 6 bases, with 16 bases between the two germline ends. The CDR3 nucleotides read TGTGCCAGCAGCCCCCGTAGAAGTACGATCAATGAGCAGTTCTTC. This codes for CASSPRRSTINEQFF.

This clonotype was counted a few times. J is TRBJ1-4 and V is TRBV27; no clear D. Trimming took off 2 bases at V and 5 bases at J, with 15 bases between the two ends. This CDR3 is built from 16 residues. Germline CDR1 and CDR2: MNHEY and SMNVEV (reference sequence). For the CDR3, the DNA is TGTGCCAGCAGTTTAATAGGGAACCGAGGAAATGAAAAACTGTTTTTT. Translation gives CASSLIGNRGNEKLFF.

The chain has TRBV6-1 and TRBJ2-2; a possible D gene is TRBD2 (6 bases). Trimming took 9 bases from V and 6 from J, leaving 17 bases between them. CDR3 length: 14 amino acids. CDR1 and CDR2 (germline): MNHNS, SASEGT. The CDR3 DNA follows: TGTGCCAGTGGGGTGACTAGATCCCCCGGGGAGCTGTTTTTT. It encodes CASGVTRSPGELFF.

This clonotype was observed a single time. The rearrangement uses TRBV20-1 and TRBJ2-1; D possibly corresponds to TRBD1 (5 bases). The germline V gene encodes CDR1 DFQATT and CDR2 SNEGSKA (reference sequence). The germline V and J ends were trimmed by 0 bases and 10 bases, with 25 bases remaining between them. There are 17 residues in the CDR3. The CDR3 region is CSARDTYRQGFTLEQFF. The DNA for the CDR3 is TGCAGTGCTAGAGATACGTACAGGCAGGGTTTTACCCTGGAGCAGTTCTTC.

The J gene is TRBJ2-3, the V gene TRBV29-1; 9 positions agree with TRBD2. Germline V gives CDR1 SQVTM, CDR2 ANQGSEA. V dropped 4 bases and J dropped 4; count of bases not matched to a gene: 3. The CDR3 extends over 13 amino acids. In DNA form, the CDR3 reads TGCAGCGTTGTAGGCGGGGGGGCAGATACGCAGTATTTT. The encoded protein is CSVVGGGADTQYF.

The genes are TRBV29-1 and TRBJ2-1, with D perhaps matching TRBD2 (6 bases). Deletions cut 8 bases from V and 7 bases from J, with 18 bases between. Germline V gene sequence: CDR1 SQVTM, CDR2 ANQGSEA. This CDR3 comprises 13 residues. The CDR3 DNA reads as TGCAGCACAACCTCCACTGGGGGGAATGAGCAGTTCTTC. It translates to CSTTSTGGNEQFF.

This chain connects TRBV2 to TRBJ1-6; 10 nucleotides agree with TRBD1. The CDR3 is made up of 14 amino acids. Germline CDR1 and CDR2: SNHLY and FYNNEI. The junction had 3 bases not matched to a gene; V was cut back by 4 bases and J by 9 bases. The DNA of the CDR3 is TGTGCCAGCAGTGTTGGGACAGGGGCTTCACCCCTCCACTTT. It translates to CASSVGTGASPLHF.

This chain joins TRBV12-3 or TRBV12-4 and TRBJ2-1, with D tentatively TRBD2 (5 bases). The CDR3 is made up of 15 amino acids. V dropped 3 bases and J dropped 6 bases, with 15 bases sitting between them. The CDR3: CASSLGGLGVNEQFF. CDR3 bases: TGTGCCAGCAGTTTGGGCGGGCTGGGTGTCAATGAGCAGTTCTTC.

This clonotype appeared once. The chain joins TRBV20-1 to TRBJ1-5, with D unresolved. This CDR3 region has 13 residues. V dropped 8 bases and J dropped 3 bases, with 14 bases sitting between them. Germline CDR1 DFQATT, CDR2 SNEGSKA (reference sequence). The CDR3 coding sequence is TGCAGTACCAACCGGGAGCCCAATCAGCCCCAGCATTTT. This encodes CSTNREPNQPQHF.

This clonotype was seen a few times. The V and J genes are TRBV4-3 and TRBJ1-5; no definite D call. The germline gives CDR1 LGHNA, CDR2 YSLEER. Trimming pared 0 bases from V and 6 bases from J, leaving 12 bases between. The CDR3 is 15 amino acids. CDR3 region: CASSQELIGGQPQHF. The CDR3 DNA reads as TGCGCCAGCAGCCAAGAGCTCATAGGCGGTCAGCCCCAGCATTTT.

The chain is built from TRBV7-8 and TRBJ2-1; D gene ambiguous. The CDR3 is 16 residues long. The V and J ends lost 4 bases and 4 bases respectively, with 17 bases between them. The germline V gene has CDR1 SGHVS and CDR2 FQNEAQ. The CDR3 nucleotides read TGTGCCAGCAGCTCTGGCCCGAGATCACGTTACAATGAGCAGTTCTTC. Translating gives CASSSGPRSRYNEQFF.

This clonotype has only a few counts. The rearrangement links TRBV2 to TRBJ2-5; D is possibly TRBD1 (6 bases). The V end lost 7 bases, the J end lost 5 bases, and 17 bases lay between the germline ends. The V gene's germline CDR1 is SNHLY and CDR2 FYNNEI. The CDR3 consists of 14 residues. In DNA form, the CDR3 reads TGTGCCAGCATGGCGACAGGACGCCACGAGACCCAGTACTTC. Translating it yields CASMATGRHETQYF.

Here the CDR3 reads CASSADSGGYTF. The CDR3 DNA sequence: TGTGCCAGCAGCGCCGACAGCGGTGGCTACACCTTC. This chain uses TRBV7-8 with TRBJ1-2; maybe TRBD1 (5 bases). Trimming removed 5 bases from V and 7 bases from J, with 11 bases in between. This CDR3 spans 12 amino acids. Germline V CDR1 and CDR2: SGHVS, FQNEAQ. Full variable domain (outside the CDR3, taken from reference TRBV7-8 and TRBJ1-2): GAGVSQSPRYKVAKRGQDVALRCDPISGHVSLFWYQQALGQGPEFLTYFQNEAQLDKSGLPSDRFFAERPEGSVSTLKIQRTQQEDSAVYLCASSADSGGYTFGSGTRLTVV.

The genes are TRBV6-2 or TRBV6-3 and TRBJ2-3; TRBD2 aligns across 9 bases. CDR1 is MNHEY, CDR2 SVGEGT, per germline. This CDR3 has 16 residues. With V trimmed by 2 bases and J by 5 bases, 8 bases remained unmatched. The CDR3 bases are TGTGCCAGCAGTTACGCTAGCGGGGCCCTCGGAGATACGCAGTATTTT. Translating it yields CASSYASGALGDTQYF.

V gene TRBV27 combines with J gene TRBJ2-1; 14 positions match TRBD2. The germline CDR1 and CDR2 sequences are MNHEY and SMNVEV (reference sequence). CDR3 length equals 17 residues. Trimming at V came to 6 bases and at J to 5 bases, leaving 9 bases not matched to a gene. The CDR3 loop reads CASRTTGTSGGNNEQFF. DNA of the CDR3: TGTGCCAGCAGAACTACCGGGACTAGCGGGGGAAACAATGAGCAGTTCTTC.

This clonotype was found a few times. The rearrangement links TRBV7-2 to TRBJ2-7; 10 nucleotides line up with TRBD1. The CDR3 extends over 15 amino acids. The germline CDR1 and CDR2 sequences are SGHTA and FQGNSA. Trimming removed 1 base from V and 4 bases from J; junction bases left unmatched: 4. The CDR3 DNA follows: TGTGCCAGCAGCTTAGTGACAGGGGGCGCGTACGAGCAGTACTTC. Translating gives CASSLVTGGAYEQYF. Full variable domain (rest looked up from reference TRBV7-2 and TRBJ2-7): GAGVSQSPSNKVTEKGKDVELRCDPISGHTALYWYRQSLGQGLEFLIYFQGNSAPDKSGLPSDRFSAERTGGSVSTLTIQRTQQEDSAVYLCASSLVTGGAYEQYFGPGTRLTVT.

The V and J genes are TRBV4-1 and TRBJ2-7; D remains unclear. V lost 1 base to trimming and J lost 2 bases, with 9 bases between them. The CDR3 is 14 amino acids. Looked up from germline, CDR1 is MGHRA and CDR2 is YSYEKL. The CDR3 loop is CASSQGHETYEQYF. DNA for the CDR3: TGCGCCAGCAGCCAAGGTCATGAAACCTACGAGCAGTACTTC.

The rearrangement joins TRBV7-9 to TRBJ1-2; unclear D gene. Germline values: CDR1 SEHNR, CDR2 FQNEAQ (reference sequence). This CDR3 has 14 amino acids. V shed 2 bases and J shed 6 bases, with 13 bases lying between them. The CDR3 DNA reads TGTGCCAGCAGCTTACAACGGCAGGAGGATGGCTACACCTTC. Translated: CASSLQRQEDGYTF. Filled out from reference TRBV7-9 and TRBJ1-2, the complete variable domain reads DTGVSQNPRHKITKRGQNVTFRCDPISEHNRLYWYRQTLGQGPEFLTYFQNEAQLEKSRLLSDRFSAERPKGSFSTLEIQRTEQGDSAMYLCASSLQRQEDGYTFGSGTRLTVV.

V and J are TRBV7-2 and TRBJ2-1, with D possibly called TRBD1 or TRBD2 (6 bases each). This CDR3 has 16 amino acids. CDR1 SGHTA and CDR2 FQGNSA come from the germline V gene. Trimming took 5 bases from V and 8 from J, leaving 22 bases between them. The CDR3 DNA reads as TGTGCCAGCAGCCCGCGTTTTGGAGGGGGGCAGGATGAGCAGTTCTTC. Amino acids: CASSPRFGGGQDEQFF.

The rearrangement joins TRBV27 to TRBJ1-6, with 7 bases matching TRBD1. V shed 3 bases, J shed 3 bases, and the junction held 2 bases outside the gene matches. In germline, CDR1 is MNHEY, CDR2 SMNVEV (reference sequence). The CDR3 covers 15 residues. The CDR3 protein is CASSLGQIYNSPLHF. CDR3 DNA: TGTGCCAGCAGTTTGGGACAGATCTATAATTCACCCCTCCACTTT.

This clonotype was picked up one time. The chain joins TRBV24-1 to TRBJ2-2, with D uncertain. The CDR3 has 12 amino acids. The germline CDR1 and CDR2 sequences are KGHDR and SFDVKD. The V gene lost 7 bases and the J gene lost 5 bases, with 7 bases spanning the gap. As DNA, the CDR3 is TGTGCCACCAGCCCCCGTACCGGGGAGCTGTTTTTT. Translated: CATSPRTGELFF.

This clonotype was recorded a few times. This sequence joins TRBV9 and TRBJ2-3; 9 positions agree with TRBD1. CDR1 and CDR2 (germline): SGDLS, YYNGEE. With V trimmed by 4 bases and J by 2 bases, 8 bases remained unmatched. The length of the CDR3 is 16 residues. CDR3 sequence (DNA): TGTGCCAGCAGCACGCCTGACAGGGGGGTCACAGATACGCAGTATTTT. This translates into CASSTPDRGVTDTQYF.

The V call is TRBV30, the J call TRBJ2-2; tentatively, D is TRBD1 (6 bases). V gave up 2 bases and J gave up 5 bases, with 21 bases separating them. CDR1 is GTSNPN, CDR2 SVGIG, per germline (reference sequence). CDR3 length: 17 residues. As DNA, the CDR3 is TGTGCCTGGAGTTCTCCCCCACAGGGATTAAAGACCGGGGAGCTGTTTTTT. Translated, it gives CAWSSPPQGLKTGELFF.

This sequence joins TRBV7-2 and TRBJ1-4; weak D call: TRBD1 (5 bases). The CDR3 sequence is 17 residues long. Germline CDR1 SGHTA, CDR2 FQGNSA. V gave up 1 base and J gave up 3 bases, with 15 bases separating them. The CDR3 region is CASSLVTGIGANEKLFF. The CDR3, as DNA: TGTGCCAGCAGCTTAGTTACGGGAATAGGGGCTAATGAAAAACTGTTTTTT.

This clonotype was seen repeatedly, ten times or more. This chain uses TRBV7-2 with TRBJ2-3; D is possibly TRBD1 (6 bases). V dropped 1 base and J dropped 1 base, with 6 bases sitting between them. Germline CDR1 SGHTA, CDR2 FQGNSA. The CDR3 loop spans 14 amino acids. This CDR3 reads CASSLGTGTDTQYF. CDR3 bases: TGTGCCAGCAGCTTAGGGACAGGCACAGATACGCAGTATTTT.

The chain employs TRBV6-5 and TRBJ2-5; D is possibly TRBD1 or TRBD2 (5 bases each). The J call may not be correct, given that the DNA end is closer to TRBJ2-1. CDR1 is MNHEY and CDR2 is SVGAGI in the germline V gene. The CDR3 loop spans 15 amino acids. The CDR3 region has the DNA TGTGCCAGCAGCTCTTACGGGACCGACCAAGAGACCCAGTTCTTC. Its translation: CASSSYGTDQETQFF.

This clonotype was detected only a few times. The chain couples TRBV29-1 to TRBJ2-5, with 7 bases matching TRBD1. Germline V gene sequence: CDR1 SQVTM, CDR2 ANQGSEA. The CDR3 is made up of 13 amino acids. V trimming: 4 bases; J trimming: 7 bases; junction bases outside the gene matches: 9. The CDR3 bases are TGCAGCGTTGCCAAACAGGGGCAGGGGACCCAGTACTTC. Protein: CSVAKQGQGTQYF.